This T cell receptor (beta chain) was recorded in a study of T cells after yellow fever vaccination. Study-wide results and limits: Abundant clonotypes from the bulk population could have been carried over as contaminants into FACS-sorted repertoires. Detected again after the booster were most primary-vaccination clones, at nearly 97% CD4 and 70% to 90% CD8. The secondary T-cell response peaked on day 5, not day 15, but was weaker.

The CDR3 spans 16 residues. V lost 0 bases and J lost 0, with 10 bases in between. Germline V gene lookup returns CDR1 LGHNA and CDR2 YNFKEQ. This clonotype was seen more than once but under ten times. What it binds is unknown. 5'RACE template switching generated TCR cDNA, adding a universal primer site and UMIs. TCRdb reanalysed the 5' RACE reads using MiXCR and keeps one entry per CDR3 protein. This sample has hundreds of thousands of distinct CDR3 sequences, with roughly 20% found just once. The chain couples TRBV4-2 to TRBJ2-3; D may match TRBD1 or TRBD2 (5 bases each). The sample was PBMCs, taken before the yellow fever booster vaccination. This clonotype was sampled from a man in his late teens or twenties who received the YFV17D yellow fever vaccine. CDR3 in amino acids: CASSQDRDGSTDTQYF. CDR3 coding DNA: TGTGCCAGCAGCCAAGACCGGGACGGAAGCACAGATACGCAGTATTTT.